These 17 T cell receptor beta chains came from one sample sequenced in a study of shared clonotypes between healthy human individuals. The naive CD8 population came from CD45RO-negative cells selected for CCR7, without terminally differentiated effector memory CD45RA+ cells. The data were produced by immunoSEQ multiplex PCR, yet TCRdb's version contains in-frame clones alone and is incomplete. This sample yields about 2,100,000 clones, of which approximately 94% are seen a single time; more than 1.5% belongs to the top ten. The sample consisted of naive CD8+ T cells from PBMCs. The receptors were gathered from a man in his late teens or twenties in good health. Some clones in this sample may be carry-over from other donors' samples.

This rearrangement joins TRBV29-1 to TRBJ2-5; tentative D call: TRBD1 (6 bases). V lost 3 bases to trimming and J lost 0 bases, with 17 bases between them. Per germline, CDR1 SQVTM and CDR2 ANQGSEA. The CDR3 length is 16 residues. The CDR3 sequence is CSVEGNRESYQETQYF. CDR3 bases: TGCAGCGTTGAGGGGAACAGGGAATCGTACCAAGAGACCCAGTACTTC.

This chain joins TRBV6-4 and TRBJ2-7, with TRBD2 identical over 10 bases. Germline loops: CDR1 MRHNA, CDR2 SNTAGT. The CDR3 contains 12 residues. V lost 8 bases to trimming and J lost 7 bases; unmatched junction nucleotides: 5. DNA for the CDR3: TGTGCCAGCCCGGGACTAGCGTCAGAGCAGTACTTC. Translated, it gives CASPGLASEQYF.

This rearrangement joins TRBV7-9 to TRBJ2-5; TRBD1 might be the D (6 bases). CDR1 SEHNR and CDR2 FQNEAQ come from the germline V gene (reference sequence). This CDR3 comprises 14 residues. Trimming took 5 bases from V and 5 from J, leaving 15 bases between them. CDR3 loop: CASSRGGPQETQYF. The CDR3, as DNA: TGTGCCAGCAGCCGAGGGGGACCCCAGGAGACCCAGTACTTC.

CDR3 in amino acids: CASSLVGAVRSRDTEAFF. The CDR3 region has the DNA TGCGCCAGCAGCTTGGTAGGGGCCGTGAGGTCCCGCGACACTGAAGCTTTCTTT. This chain uses TRBV5-1 with TRBJ1-1; D may be TRBD1 (5 bases). The CDR3 runs 18 residues. V lost 0 bases to trimming and J lost 3 bases, with 21 bases between them. The germline gives CDR1 SGHRS, CDR2 YFSETQ. The variable domain in full, with the rest retrieved from reference TRBV5-1 and TRBJ1-1, is KAGVTQTPRYLIKTRGQQVTLSCSPISGHRSVSWYQQTPGQGLQFLFEYFSETQRNKGNFPGRFSGRQFSNSRSEMNVSTLELGDSALYLCASSLVGAVRSRDTEAFFGQGTRLTVV.

Turning to this clone: Different DNA sequences within this sample yield the same CDR3. The chain combines TRBV11-2 with TRBJ1-1; no reliable D call. Looked up from germline, CDR1 is SGHAT and CDR2 is FQNNGV. The CDR3 runs 13 residues. V lost 3 bases and J lost 2, with 7 bases in between. The chain's CDR3 is CASSLSLNTEAFF. The DNA for the CDR3 is TGTGCCAGCAGCTTGTCCCTCAACACTGAAGCTTTCTTT.

CDR3 sequence reads: CAWSVDSGETQYF. The CDR3 DNA reads as TGTGCCTGGAGTGTGGACAGCGGAGAGACCCAGTACTTC. The genes are TRBV30 and TRBJ2-5, with D perhaps TRBD1 (6 bases). CDR1 and CDR2 from the germline V gene are GTSNPN and SVGIG (reference sequence). With 0 bases removed from V and 4 bases from J, the gap between germline ends came to 9 bases. The CDR3 has 13 residues.

The V and J genes are TRBV14 and TRBJ1-2; D is unclear. Germline CDR1 reads SGHDN; CDR2 reads FVKESK. The CDR3 sequence is 14 residues long. V lost 0 bases and J lost 3, with 8 bases in between. CDR3 region: CASSQEIGDYGYTF. Written as DNA, the CDR3 is TGTGCCAGCAGCCAAGAAATCGGGGACTATGGCTACACCTTC.

This clone was detected once. V is TRBV2 and J is TRBJ2-3; 11 bases are shared with TRBD2. V was clipped by 0 bases and J by 4 bases; unmatched bases: 6. The CDR3 loop spans 17 amino acids. Germline V gene data show CDR1 as SNHLY and CDR2 as FYNNEI. Written as DNA, the CDR3 is TGTGCCAGCAGTGAAGCGACGGGACTAGCGGACCCAGATACGCAGTATTTT. Amino acids: CASSEATGLADPDTQYF.

With respect to this clone: The sample carries other DNA sequences with the same CDR3. The gene calls are TRBV27 and TRBJ2-3, with D uncertain. V was pared by 4 bases and J by 2 bases, with 4 bases between. Looked up from germline, CDR1 is MNHEY and CDR2 is SMNVEV (reference sequence). The CDR3 is made up of 12 amino acids. CDR3 in amino acids: CASSSTTDTQYF. The CDR3 DNA sequence: TGTGCCAGCAGTTCTACCACAGATACGCAGTATTTT.

This sequence joins TRBV5-1 and TRBJ1-1, with D unresolved. Trimming took 0 bases from V and 4 from J, leaving 7 bases between them. Germline V CDR1 and CDR2: SGHRS, YFSETQ. There are 13 residues in the CDR3. The CDR3, as DNA: TGCGCCAGCAGCTTGGAAGTGGGCACTGAAGCTTTCTTT. Protein sequence: CASSLEVGTEAFF.

This clone was seen only once. The chain is built from TRBV7-6 and TRBJ1-4; D not certain. V was pared by 3 bases and J by 0 bases, with 11 bases between. Germline V gene sequence: CDR1 SGHVS, CDR2 FNYEAQ. This CDR3 has 16 residues. CDR3 sequence: CASSLRPYATNEKLFF. CDR3 nucleotide sequence: TGTGCCAGCAGCTTGAGGCCATATGCAACTAATGAAAAACTGTTTTTT.

The chain has TRBV29-1 and TRBJ1-1; a possible D gene is TRBD1 (6 bases). The germline V gene encodes CDR1 SQVTM and CDR2 ANQGSEA. This CDR3 comprises 12 residues. V was clipped by 7 bases and J by 0 bases, with 9 bases between them. DNA of the CDR3: TGCAGCGGCAGGGGTCTGAACACTGAAGCTTTCTTT. Amino acid sequence: CSGRGLNTEAFF.

The genes are TRBV5-1 and TRBJ2-1; the D gene is possibly TRBD2 (6 bases). Trimming took 4 bases from V and 2 from J, leaving 13 bases between them. This CDR3 region has 15 residues. The germline V gene has CDR1 SGHRS and CDR2 YFSETQ. In nucleotides, the CDR3 is TGCGCCAGCAGCCCGGAGGGGAGGACCTACAATGAGCAGTTCTTC. As protein: CASSPEGRTYNEQFF.

CDR3 nucleotide sequence: TGTGCCAGCTCTCCTGAAGCTTTCTTT. Translated: CASSPEAFF. This rearrangement joins TRBV18 to TRBJ1-1; D is undetermined. Trimming removed 6 bases from V and 6 bases from J, with 2 bases in between. This CDR3 has 9 residues. The germline gives CDR1 KGHSH, CDR2 LQKENI.

The chain carries TRBV5-4 and TRBJ1-5, with 8 nucleotides matching TRBD1. The ends lost 2 bases at V and 4 bases at J; junction bases unmatched: 5. CDR1 and CDR2 (germline): SGHNT, YYREEE (reference sequence). The CDR3 has 15 amino acids. The CDR3 bases are TGTGCCAGCAGCTTAGACAGGGGCGAAAATCAGCCCCAGCATTTT. It translates to CASSLDRGENQPQHF.

For this clone: This CDR3 is also generated by other DNA sequences in the sample. This chain uses TRBV11-2 with TRBJ2-1, with 9 bases matching TRBD2. V shed 5 bases, J shed 3 bases, and the junction held 5 bases outside the gene matches. CDR1 is SGHAT and CDR2 is FQNNGV in the germline V gene. The CDR3 runs 15 residues. The CDR3: CASSPTSGYYNEQFF. Written as DNA, the CDR3 is TGTGCCAGCAGCCCGACTAGCGGATACTACAATGAGCAGTTCTTC.

The chain combines TRBV5-6 with TRBJ2-3; the D is unclear. V gave up 1 base and J gave up 0 bases, with 6 bases separating them. CDR3 size: 14 residues. CDR1 and CDR2 (germline): SGHDT, YYEEEE. CDR3: CASSLWRSTDTQYF. CDR3 coding DNA: TGTGCCAGCAGCTTGTGGCGGAGCACAGATACGCAGTATTTT.